This T cell receptor beta chain is from a study of OX40 agonist ivuxolimab in advanced cancers. Study context: Dose-escalation patients' cancers were hepatocellular carcinoma, melanoma, renal cell or head and neck cancer. Having had anti-PD-1, anti-PD-L1 or anti-CTLA-4 therapy before was allowed, and around 39% had some. Three partial responders included one hepatocellular carcinoma patient and two cutaneous melanoma patients. General study results and limits: Averaged across samples, CD8+ T cells carried more expanded clones than CD4+ did.

Trimming cost V 0 bases and J 3 bases, with 9 bases left between them. Germline assignment: CDR1 MNHNS and CDR2 SASEGT. This CDR3 comprises 15 residues. Sequencing used immunoSEQ multiplex PCR; TCRdb keeps in-frame clones, though not all of them. The sample shows 7,500 to 10,000 clones, around 90% of them seen only once. A word on this clone: Its antigen is not identified.

The input for sequencing was CD4+ or CD8+ T cells sorted from blood, taken in a trial of the OX40 agonist ivuxolimab. The sequence derives from an adult with an advanced solid tumor such as melanoma, head and neck, liver or kidney cancer. J is TRBJ2-4 and V is TRBV6-1, with D maybe TRBD1 (5 bases). In DNA form, the CDR3 reads TGTGCCAGCAGTGAAGCGGGGCAGGTCAAAAACATTCAGTACTTC. It translates to CASSEAGQVKNIQYF.